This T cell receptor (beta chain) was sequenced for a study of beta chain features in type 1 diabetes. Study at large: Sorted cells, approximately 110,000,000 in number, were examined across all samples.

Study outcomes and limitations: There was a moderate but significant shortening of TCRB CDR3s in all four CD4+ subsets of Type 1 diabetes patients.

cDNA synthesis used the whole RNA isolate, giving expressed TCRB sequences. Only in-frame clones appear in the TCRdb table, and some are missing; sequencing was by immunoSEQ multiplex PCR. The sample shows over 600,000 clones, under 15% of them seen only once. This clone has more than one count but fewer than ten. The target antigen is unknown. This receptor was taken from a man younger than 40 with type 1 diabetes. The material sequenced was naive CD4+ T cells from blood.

CDR3 nucleotides: TGTGCCAGCTCACTAAAGGCGAACTCAAATCTAGGCTATGGCTACACCTTC. Protein product: CASSLKANSNLGYGYTF. The genes are TRBV18 and TRBJ1-2; the D is unclear. Germline assignment: CDR1 KGHSH and CDR2 LQKENI. Trimming shortened V by 4 bases and J by 4 bases, and 22 bases separated the two germline ends. The CDR3 covers 17 residues.